Here is one T cell receptor beta chain with its context. Assay used: immunoSEQ multiplex PCR; TCRdb lists only in-frame clones, some missing. Among roughly 2,500,000 clones listed, roughly 93% were seen once. The data are from a study of shared clonotypes between healthy human individuals. This receptor was obtained from a man aged 18-30 years in good health. Some clones in this sample may be carry-over from other donors' samples. Input material: naive CD4+ T cells from PBMCs. Subset: CD45RA+ positively selected.

The CDR3 nucleotides are TGTGCCAGCAGTGTAGGACTAGCGGGAAACACCTACGAGCAGTACTTC. Amino acid sequence: CASSVGLAGNTYEQYF. The rearrangement joins TRBV6-1 to TRBJ2-7; 12 bases line up with TRBD2. V was pared by 4 bases and J by 2 bases, with 6 bases of the junction left unmatched. Germline loops: CDR1 MNHNS, CDR2 SASEGT. The CDR3 has 16 residues.